The 26 T cell receptor beta chains listed next were all sequenced from one sample in a study of blood T cell repertoires in COVID-19. Libraries were prepared by immunoSEQ multiplex PCR; TCRdb keeps only in-frame clonotypes and omits some of them. There are more than 85,000 clones in the sample; 70% to 80% occur only once, and about 7.1% lies in the top ten. The sequenced material came from peripheral blood. The receptors come from a woman aged 60-75 years with acute or convalescent COVID-19.

The V and J genes are TRBV27 and TRBJ2-1; maybe TRBD2 (5 bases). Trimming removed 5 bases from V and 9 bases from J, with 14 bases in between. Germline CDR1 and CDR2: MNHEY and SMNVEV (reference sequence). CDR3 length: 13 residues. In nucleotides, the CDR3 is TGTGCCAGCAGTCCTAGCCTGGGATTTGAGCAGTTCTTC. Amino acids: CASSPSLGFEQFF.

This clone was observed a single time. The genes are TRBV12-3 or TRBV12-4 and TRBJ1-1, with a possible D match to TRBD1 (6 bases). The CDR3 extends over 13 amino acids. The V gene lost 5 bases and the J gene lost 5 bases, with 12 bases spanning the gap. The CDR3 DNA follows: TGTGCCAGCAGTGGGATCAGGGGTACTGAAGCTTTCTTT. Residues: CASSGIRGTEAFF.

The gene calls are TRBV7-9 and TRBJ1-6, with a tentative D call TRBD1 (6 bases). Between the trimmed V and J ends, which lost 7 bases and 6 bases, there was a span of 16 bases. Germline V gene lookup returns CDR1 SEHNR and CDR2 FQNEAQ (reference sequence). CDR3 length: 15 residues. CDR3 bases: TGTGCCAGCAAAACTCAGGGGTCCGGTAATTCACCCCTCCACTTT. Translated, it gives CASKTQGSGNSPLHF.

The chain links TRBV24-1 to TRBJ2-3; 10 positions match TRBD1. CDR1 is KGHDR and CDR2 is SFDVKD in the germline V gene. CDR3 length equals 16 residues. Germline trimming cut 1 base from V and 4 bases from J; bases unmatched to any gene: 4. The CDR3, as DNA: TGTGCCACCAGTGATTTTAGACAGGGGGCTGCAGATACGCAGTATTTT. It is translated as CATSDFRQGAADTQYF.

This clone was counted once. The J gene is TRBJ1-2, the V gene TRBV5-6; 7 positions match TRBD1. After removal of 4 bases from V and 0 bases from J, the junction contained 0 bases not matched to a gene. The CDR3 runs to 13 residues. Germline V gives CDR1 SGHDT, CDR2 YYEEEE. The CDR3 is CASSGQANYGYTF. In DNA form, the CDR3 reads TGTGCCAGCAGCGGACAGGCTAACTATGGCTACACCTTC.

This chain connects TRBV30 to TRBJ1-2; D unresolved. Germline-derived CDR1 and CDR2 are GTSNPN and SVGIG (reference sequence). The CDR3 is made up of 13 amino acids. The ends were cut back, 5 bases at V and 3 bases at J, with 13 bases in the middle. DNA for the CDR3: TGTGCCTGGTCTGAGGGTTCGTACTATGGCTACACCTTC. The encoded protein is CAWSEGSYYGYTF.

This chain links TRBV24-1 with TRBJ2-5; TRBD1 is a possible D gene (5 bases). Trimming took 4 bases from V and 2 from J, leaving 13 bases between them. The germline CDR1 and CDR2 sequences are KGHDR and SFDVKD. The CDR3 extends over 15 amino acids. For the CDR3, the DNA is TGTGCCACCAGTGACCCTAGGGGCCTTCAAGAGACCCAGTACTTC. Translation gives CATSDPRGLQETQYF.

This chain links TRBV7-9 with TRBJ2-5, with D tentatively TRBD1 (6 bases). Germline CDR1 reads SEHNR; CDR2 reads FQNEAQ (reference sequence). V was clipped by 4 bases and J by 0 bases, with 12 bases between them. This CDR3 has 15 residues. CDR3 bases: TGTGCCAGCAGCTCGGGACAAACGTACCAAGAGACCCAGTACTTC. It yields the protein CASSSGQTYQETQYF.

This rearrangement joins TRBV24-1 to TRBJ2-3, with 7 bases identical to TRBD1. The CDR3 covers 16 residues. V lost 3 bases, J lost 1 base, and 6 bases stayed unmatched. Germline assignment: CDR1 KGHDR and CDR2 SFDVKD. CDR3 bases: TGTGCCACCAGTGATCCGAACGGACAGGGCACAGATACGCAGTATTTT. Translated, it gives CATSDPNGQGTDTQYF.

The chain is built from TRBV19 and TRBJ1-2, with TRBD1 matching over 8 bases. Germline-derived CDR1 and CDR2 are LNHDA and SQIVND (reference sequence). The CDR3 totals 12 residues. Trimming took 2 bases from V and 7 from J; bases not matched to a gene: 0. DNA of the CDR3: TGTGCCAGTAGTATACAGGGGGCTGGCTACACCTTC. This encodes CASSIQGAGYTF.

This chain links TRBV27 with TRBJ2-1, with D possibly matching TRBD2 (7 bases). CDR3 length: 18 amino acids. Germline V gene sequence: CDR1 MNHEY, CDR2 SMNVEV (reference sequence). Trimming removed 2 bases from V and 3 bases from J, with 20 bases in between. CDR3 nucleotide sequence: TGTGCCAGCAGTTTAGGCTCCAGGGGAGGGATGAACTACAATGAGCAGTTCTTC. Amino acids: CASSLGSRGGMNYNEQFF.

The rearrangement uses TRBV19 and TRBJ1-4; D unresolved. Per germline, CDR1 LNHDA and CDR2 SQIVND (reference sequence). Trimming took off 1 base at V and 5 bases at J, with 5 bases between the two ends. This CDR3 has 13 amino acids. CDR3 sequence (DNA): TGTGCCAGTAGTATAGCTAGAAATGAAAAACTGTTTTTT. Its translation: CASSIARNEKLFF. The whole variable domain, filled in from reference TRBV19 and TRBJ1-4, reads DGGITQSPKYLFRKEGQNVTLSCEQNLNHDAMYWYRQDPGQGLRLIYYSQIVNDFQKGDIAEGYSVSREKKESFPLTVTSAQKNPTAFYLCASSIARNEKLFFGSGTQLSVL.

This clone was observed a single time. The V and J genes are TRBV4-2 and TRBJ2-1; maybe TRBD1 (5 bases). Germline V lookup: CDR1 LGHNA, CDR2 YNFKEQ. The V end lost 1 base, the J end lost 10 bases, and 17 bases lay between the germline ends. This CDR3 region has 15 residues. The CDR3 DNA is TGTGCCAGCAGCCAAGGGCTGGGGCCAGCAGTGGAGCAGTTCTTC. Amino acids: CASSQGLGPAVEQFF.

The chain employs TRBV5-4 and TRBJ2-7; 7 nucleotides line up with TRBD2. The trim removed 0 bases at V and 3 bases at J, leaving 9 bases unmatched. This CDR3 comprises 16 residues. Per germline, CDR1 SGHNT and CDR2 YYREEE (reference sequence). CDR3 protein: CASSLDFGGGSYEQYF. CDR3 in DNA: TGTGCCAGCAGCTTGGATTTTGGCGGGGGAAGCTACGAGCAGTACTTC.

The chain couples TRBV10-3 to TRBJ1-1; weak D call: TRBD1 (6 bases). With 8 bases removed from V and 11 bases from J, the gap between germline ends came to 18 bases. Per germline, CDR1 ENHRY and CDR2 SYGVKD. The CDR3 totals 12 residues. The CDR3, as DNA: TGTGCCATCCAAGAGGGGGAATTTAGGGCTTTCTTT. Encoded protein: CAIQEGEFRAFF.

The genes are TRBV10-2 and TRBJ1-3, with D possibly being TRBD1 (6 bases). V was pared by 4 bases and J by 9 bases, with 10 bases between. The CDR3 sequence is 12 residues long. Per germline, CDR1 WSHSY and CDR2 SAAADI. The CDR3 DNA is TGCGCCAGCAGTGCAGGGGTCGGCACCATATATTTT. Amino acid sequence: CASSAGVGTIYF.

The V call is TRBV18, the J call TRBJ2-7; maybe TRBD1 (5 bases). CDR3 size: 13 residues. Looked up from germline, CDR1 is KGHSH and CDR2 is LQKENI. The V end lost 0 bases, the J end lost 5 bases, and 8 bases lay between the germline ends. CDR3 in amino acids: CASSPPLGHEQYF. Written as DNA, the CDR3 is TGTGCCAGCTCACCACCCCTGGGGCACGAGCAGTACTTC.

V is TRBV18 and J is TRBJ1-2; the match to TRBD1 covers 8 bases. The CDR3 is made up of 16 amino acids. J gave up 4 bases and V 0 bases, and 7 bases lay outside the gene matches. Germline V gene sequence: CDR1 KGHSH, CDR2 LQKENI. The CDR3 nucleotides read TGTGCCAGCTCACCACCCGGGACAGGCCAGGTCTATGGCTACACCTTC. The encoded protein is CASSPPGTGQVYGYTF.

The rearrangement uses TRBV27 and TRBJ1-2; D possibly corresponds to TRBD1 (5 bases). Trimming stripped 2 bases from V and 5 bases from J, with 15 bases between. The CDR3 has 15 residues. Germline CDR1 and CDR2: MNHEY and SMNVEV (reference sequence). DNA for the CDR3: TGTGCCAGCAGTTTACTTTTTGGGGCTCCTTATGGCTACACCTTC. It yields the protein CASSLLFGAPYGYTF.

V gene TRBV6-2 or TRBV6-3 combines with J gene TRBJ2-3; D uncertain. In germline, CDR1 is MNHEY, CDR2 SVGEGT. This CDR3 is 15 amino acids long. Trimming shortened V by 5 bases and J by 5 bases, and 17 bases separated the two germline ends. The CDR3 coding sequence is TGTGCCAGCAGTCCCCCCCGTCCCCCGGGAGATACGCAGTATTTT. Translated, it gives CASSPPRPPGDTQYF.

This clone appeared a single time. CDR3: CASSPVDNNSPLHF. The CDR3, as DNA: TGTGCCAGCTCACCAGTAGACAATAATTCACCCCTCCACTTT. The J gene is TRBJ1-6, the V gene TRBV18; D is unclear. The CDR3 totals 14 residues. The V and J ends lost 2 bases and 5 bases respectively, with 7 bases between them. The germline gives CDR1 KGHSH, CDR2 LQKENI.

The V call is TRBV9, the J call TRBJ1-1; tentatively, D is TRBD1 (6 bases). The V gene's germline CDR1 is SGDLS and CDR2 YYNGEE. The CDR3 loop spans 15 amino acids. The V gene lost 2 bases and the J gene lost 2 bases, with 13 bases spanning the gap. CDR3: CASSVQGTPNTEAFF. The CDR3 DNA is TGTGCCAGCAGCGTTCAGGGGACCCCCAACACTGAAGCTTTCTTT.

This sequence joins TRBV5-1 and TRBJ2-5; 10 bases fit TRBD2. Germline assignment: CDR1 SGHRS and CDR2 YFSETQ. The V segment lost 0 bases and the J segment 2 bases; nucleotides outside the gene matches: 1. The CDR3 has 15 amino acids. The CDR3 nucleotides read TGCGCCAGCAGCTTGGATAGCGGGGGGCAAGAGACCCAGTACTTC. The encoded protein is CASSLDSGGQETQYF.

This clone was counted a few times. V and J are TRBV19 and TRBJ2-7, with D unresolved. V dropped 3 bases and J dropped 5 bases, with 11 bases sitting between them. From germline, CDR1 is LNHDA and CDR2 SQIVND (reference sequence). This CDR3 comprises 13 residues. CDR3 sequence reads: CASSMAGFNEQYF. The CDR3 coding sequence is TGTGCCAGTAGTATGGCCGGGTTCAACGAGCAGTACTTC.

This chain connects TRBV2 to TRBJ1-1, with TRBD1 as a possible D gene (6 bases). This CDR3 has 12 amino acids. The germline V and J ends were trimmed by 3 bases and 9 bases, with 11 bases remaining between them. Germline V gene data show CDR1 as SNHLY and CDR2 as FYNNEI. CDR3 coding DNA: TGTGCCAGCAGTGACCCCGGGACACAAGCTTTCTTT. Its translation: CASSDPGTQAFF.

V usage is TRBV14 and J usage is TRBJ2-7, with TRBD1 identical over 7 bases. The CDR3 sequence is 13 residues long. V dropped 2 bases and J dropped 6; count of bases not matched to a gene: 4. Germline V gene data show CDR1 as SGHDN and CDR2 as FVKESK. In DNA, the CDR3 is TGTGCCAGCAGCCAACAGGGGGTGTCCGAGCAGTACTTC. The encoded protein is CASSQQGVSEQYF.